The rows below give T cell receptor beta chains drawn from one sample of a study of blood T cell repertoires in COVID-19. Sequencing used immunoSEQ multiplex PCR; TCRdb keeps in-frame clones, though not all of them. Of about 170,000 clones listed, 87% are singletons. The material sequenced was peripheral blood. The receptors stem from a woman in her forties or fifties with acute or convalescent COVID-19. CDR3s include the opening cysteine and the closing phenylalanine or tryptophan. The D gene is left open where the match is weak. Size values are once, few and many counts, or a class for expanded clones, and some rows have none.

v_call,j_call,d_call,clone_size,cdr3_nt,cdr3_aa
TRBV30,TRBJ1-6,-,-,TGTGCCGCGGCCATCGCCTATAATTCACCCCTCCACTTT,CAAAIAYNSPLHF
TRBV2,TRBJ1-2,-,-,TGTGCCAGCACAGGGTACGGCTACACCTTC,CASTGYGYTF
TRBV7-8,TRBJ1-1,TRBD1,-,TGTGCCAGCAGCCCCAGACAGGGAATAACTGAAGCTTTCTTT,CASSPRQGITEAFF
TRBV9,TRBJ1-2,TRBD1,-,TGTGCCAGCAGCGTAGCTACAGGGGGCTCTGGCTACACCTTC,CASSVATGGSGYTF
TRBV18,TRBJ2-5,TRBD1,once,TGTGCCAGCTCACCACAGCCCGGGACAGGGGGCTTCGGTGAAGAGACCCAGTACTTC,CASSPQPGTGGFGEETQYF
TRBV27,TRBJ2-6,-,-,TGTGCCAGCATGGGGGGGCCGGGCTCTGGGGCCAACGTCCTGACTTTC,CASMGGPGSGANVLTF
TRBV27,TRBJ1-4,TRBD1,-,TGTGCCAGTGCTCGACAGGGCACTAATGAAAAACTGTTTTTT,CASARQGTNEKLFF
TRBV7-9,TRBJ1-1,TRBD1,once,TGTGCCAGCAGCGCCCGACAGGGGCTCACTGAAGCTTTCTTT,CASSARQGLTEAFF
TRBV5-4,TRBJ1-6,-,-,TGTGCCAGCAGCTTGGGGGCGGGGAATAATTCACCCCTCCACTTT,CASSLGAGNNSPLHF
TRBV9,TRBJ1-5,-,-,TGTGCCAGCAGCGTACGACAGGATGAGACGCCCCAGCATTTT,CASSVRQDETPQHF
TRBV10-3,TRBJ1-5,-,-,TGTGCCATCAGTGAGTCAAGGTTTGCCCAGGGGACGGGTCAGCCCCAGCATTTT,CAISESRFAQGTGQPQHF
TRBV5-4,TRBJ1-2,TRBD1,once,TGTGCCAGCAGCTTGGGGACAGGGGTAGGTGGCTACACCTTC,CASSLGTGVGGYTF
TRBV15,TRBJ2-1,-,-,TGTGCCACCAGCAAGGACAACTACAATGAGCAGTTCTTC,CATSKDNYNEQFF
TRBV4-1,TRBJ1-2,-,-,TGCGCCAGCAGCCAAGAGTTGGTAGGGGGATGGGGCTACACCTTC,CASSQELVGGWGYTF
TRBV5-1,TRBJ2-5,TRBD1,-,TGCGCCAGCAGCTCCCGGACAGGGGAAGAGACCCAGTACTTC,CASSSRTGEETQYF
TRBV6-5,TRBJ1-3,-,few,TGTGCCAGCACCGATGGCCGCTCTGGAAACACCATATATTTT,CASTDGRSGNTIYF
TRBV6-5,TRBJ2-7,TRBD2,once,TGTGCCAGCAGTTACCAAGCGGGAGGGCCGCAGTACTTC,CASSYQAGGPQYF
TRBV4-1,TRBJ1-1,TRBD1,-,TGCGCCAGCAGCCACAGGGGGAGGTCTTTCTTT,CASSHRGRSFF
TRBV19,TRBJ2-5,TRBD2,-,TGTGCCAGTACCCCCAGCGGGGGGATGGGGGAGACCCAGTACTTC,CASTPSGGMGETQYF
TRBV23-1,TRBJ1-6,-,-,TGCGCCAGCAGTCTAGAGTCCCCTATGAATTTCAGGACAGTGGTTAGGTCACCCCTCCACTTT,CASSLESPMNFRTVVRSPLHF
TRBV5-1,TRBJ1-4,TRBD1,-,TGCGCCAGCAGCTTGGCATACAGGGGGGATGAAAAACTGTTTTTT,CASSLAYRGDEKLFF
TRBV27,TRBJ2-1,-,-,TGTGCCAGCAGTTCTTCCAGGTATTCAGACTCCTACAATGAGCAGTTCTTC,CASSSSRYSDSYNEQFF
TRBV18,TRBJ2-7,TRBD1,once,TGTGCCAGCTCGTCTACTCCGGGACAGGGTGACGAGCAGTACTTC,CASSSTPGQGDEQYF
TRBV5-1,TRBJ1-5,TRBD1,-,TGCGCCAGCAGCTTGGCGGGACAGGGGGGACAGCCCCAGCATTTT,CASSLAGQGGQPQHF
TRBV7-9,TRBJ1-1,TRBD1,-,TGTGCCAGCGGCCGGGACAGTCTTCGTGAAGCTTTCTTT,CASGRDSLREAFF
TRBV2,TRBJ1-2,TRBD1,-,TGTGCCAGCAGCTTCGGACAGGACCCTAACTATGGCTACACCTTC,CASSFGQDPNYGYTF
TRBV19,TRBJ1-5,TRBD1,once,TGTGCCAGTAGTATCGACAGGGAGAGACAGCCCCAGCATTTT,CASSIDRERQPQHF
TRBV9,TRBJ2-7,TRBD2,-,TGTGCCAGCAGCGGGACTAGCGGGGGGTCTTACGAGCAGTACTTC,CASSGTSGGSYEQYF
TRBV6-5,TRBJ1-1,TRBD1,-,TGTGCCAGCAGTCTCCAGGACAGGGGACGCACTGAAGCTTTCTTT,CASSLQDRGRTEAFF
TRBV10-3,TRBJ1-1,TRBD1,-,TGTGCCATGACCGGGACAGCGAACACTGAAGCTTTCTTT,CAMTGTANTEAFF
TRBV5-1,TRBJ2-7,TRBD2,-,TGCGCCAGCAGCGCCGGGACTAGCGACTACGAGCAGTACTTC,CASSAGTSDYEQYF
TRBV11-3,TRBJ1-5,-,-,TGTGCCAGCAGCTTAGGGGGAGGTCAGCCCCAGCATTTT,CASSLGGGQPQHF
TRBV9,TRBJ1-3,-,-,TGTGCCAGCAGCCTACAGAGCTCTGGAAACACCATATATTTT,CASSLQSSGNTIYF
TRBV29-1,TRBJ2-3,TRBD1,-,TGCAGCGTGACAGGGGACACAGATACGCAGTATTTT,CSVTGDTDTQYF
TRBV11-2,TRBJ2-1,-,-,TGTGCCAGCAGCGAAACAGGGAACGAGTACAATGAGCAGTTCTTC,CASSETGNEYNEQFF
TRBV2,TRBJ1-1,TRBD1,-,TGTGCCAGCAGAGGGGACAGCCGAAACACTGAAGCTTTCTTT,CASRGDSRNTEAFF
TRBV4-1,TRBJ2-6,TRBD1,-,TGCGCCAGCAGCCAAGATTTCGAGGGGGCAGGGGCTGGGGCCAACGTCCTGACTTTC,CASSQDFEGAGAGANVLTF
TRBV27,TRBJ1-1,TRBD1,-,TGTGCCAGCAGCCGGCGGTTTCAGGGGGCAACTGAAGCTTTCTTT,CASSRRFQGATEAFF
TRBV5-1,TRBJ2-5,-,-,TGCGCCAGCAGCTTGTTAGGAGAGGAGACCCAGTACTTC,CASSLLGEETQYF
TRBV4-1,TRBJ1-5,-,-,TGCGCCAGCAGCCAAGGAAGGAGCCCTAATAGCAATCAGCCCCAGCATTTT,CASSQGRSPNSNQPQHF
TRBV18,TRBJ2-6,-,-,TGTGCCAGCTCACCGTTCAGCTCTGGGGCCAACGTCCTGACTTTC,CASSPFSSGANVLTF
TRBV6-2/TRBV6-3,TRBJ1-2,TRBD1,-,TGTGCCAGCAGCCGACAGGGAGCCTATGGCTACACCTTC,CASSRQGAYGYTF
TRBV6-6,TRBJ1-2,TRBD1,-,TGTGCCAGCAGTTACCAGGAGGGGGCCTATGGCTACACCTTC,CASSYQEGAYGYTF